This T cell receptor (beta chain) was sequenced in a study of graft-versus-host responses after intestinal transplantation. Study findings and constraints: Association was observed between peak circulating GvH clone levels and early post-transplant HvG declines. Recipient marrow held GvH clones, some first seen in ileum or blood.

Assay: immunoSEQ multiplex PCR; the TCRdb copy retains only in-frame clones and omits some. The sample holds about 99,000 clones, approximately 93% seen once. Turning to this clone: Antigen specificity is unknown.

The germline gives CDR1 MGHRA, CDR2 YSYEKL. This CDR3 comprises 15 residues. The germline V and J ends were trimmed by 0 bases and 0 bases, with 6 bases remaining between them. The V gene is TRBV4-1, the J gene TRBJ1-3; D is unresolved. The clonotype originates from a human donor who received an intestinal transplant. The material sequenced was unstimulated CD8+ T cells sorted from spleen or lymph node cells, taken before intestinal transplant. CDR3 nucleotide sequence: TGCGCCAGCAGCCAAGACAGGAACTCTGGAAACACCATATATTTT. Its translation: CASSQDRNSGNTIYF.